This record looks at one T cell receptor beta chain sequence and its context. Its antigen is as yet unknown. This entry comes from a study of post-analysis software for immune sequencing data. Findings of the study overall: Relative to controls, patients had 5 or 6 TRBV segments at higher frequency, with TRBV5-6, TRBV5-1 and TRBV20-1 among these.

Germline V gene data show CDR1 as SGDLS and CDR2 as YYNGEE. This CDR3 comprises 15 residues. Trimming took 0 bases from V and 2 from J, leaving 12 bases between them. The library was made from cDNA and included unique molecular identifiers. TCRdb independently ran MiXCR on the PCR reads; one entry per CDR3 protein. The table lists about 540,000 distinct CDR3 sequences, around 36% of them singletons. The rearrangement uses TRBV9 and TRBJ2-7; a possible D gene is TRBD2 (7 bases). The sequenced sample consisted of blood. The receptor comes from a girl under 18 with multiple sclerosis. CDR3 region: CASSVAAGAPYEQYF. CDR3 nucleotides: TGTGCCAGCAGCGTAGCGGCGGGGGCCCCCTACGAGCAGTACTTC.